These 6 T cell receptor beta chains came from one sample sequenced in a study of CD8 T cells in Susac syndrome. Random-hexamer reverse transcription was applied to roughly 0.5 to 1 ug RNA. TCRdb called the immunoSEQ multiplex PCR reads again in MiXCR, with one record for every CDR3 protein. The sample shows under 200,000 distinct CDR3 sequences, roughly nine tenths of them seen only once. Sequencing was carried out using CD4+ T cells from PBMCs. All receptors come from a human donor in good health.

The genes are TRBV20-1 and TRBJ2-7, with TRBD2 identical over 13 bases. The CDR3 spans 14 residues. J was trimmed by 4 bases and V by 4 bases; bases with no gene match: 4. In germline, CDR1 is DFQATT, CDR2 SNEGSKA (reference sequence). The chain's CDR3 is CSANGLAGVYEQYF. The CDR3 DNA is TGCAGTGCTAACGGACTAGCGGGAGTTTACGAGCAGTACTTC.

This clonotype appeared a single time. This chain connects TRBV5-6 to TRBJ2-5; 8 nucleotides match TRBD2. J lost 5 bases, V lost 4 bases, and 10 bases had no gene match. Per the germline V gene, CDR1 is SGHDT and CDR2 is YYEEEE. The CDR3 loop spans 15 amino acids. CDR3 bases: TGTGCCAGCAGCAGCGGACTAGCCGGGGGTGAGACCCAGTACTTC. Translating it yields CASSSGLAGGETQYF.

The chain joins TRBV18 to TRBJ1-1; D is uncertain. Germline V gene lookup returns CDR1 KGHSH and CDR2 LQKENI. Trimming stripped 2 bases from V and 6 bases from J, with 10 bases between. This CDR3 is 13 amino acids long. The CDR3 DNA reads as TGTGCCAGCTCACCATTGGAATTGGCTGAAGCTTTCTTT. It yields the protein CASSPLELAEAFF.

The chain has TRBV2 and TRBJ2-7; D is unresolved. Trimming cost V 2 bases and J 2 bases, with 1 base left between them. Germline CDR1 SNHLY, CDR2 FYNNEI. The CDR3 loop spans 11 amino acids. For the CDR3, the DNA is TGTGCCAGCAGTGAACCCTACGAGCAGTACTTC. Protein product: CASSEPYEQYF.

This clonotype was observed a handful of times. The V gene is TRBV6-2 or TRBV6-3, the J gene TRBJ2-7, with a tentative D call TRBD1 (5 bases). Trimming took 2 bases from V and 0 from J, leaving 11 bases between them. CDR3 length: 15 residues. Germline CDR1 is MNHEY and CDR2 is SVGEGT. CDR3 sequence reads: CASSYPQQGSYEQYF. CDR3 coding DNA: TGTGCCAGCAGTTACCCCCAGCAGGGCTCCTACGAGCAGTACTTC.

The chain is built from TRBV5-4 and TRBJ2-1, with 7 bases aligning to TRBD1. Germline V gene data show CDR1 as SGHNT and CDR2 as YYREEE (reference sequence). Trimming removed 4 bases from V and 4 bases from J; junction bases left unmatched: 5. The CDR3 loop spans 14 amino acids. CDR3 DNA sequence: TGTGCCAGCAGCCGTTCGACAGGGTACAATGAGCAGTTCTTC. Its protein product is CASSRSTGYNEQFF.